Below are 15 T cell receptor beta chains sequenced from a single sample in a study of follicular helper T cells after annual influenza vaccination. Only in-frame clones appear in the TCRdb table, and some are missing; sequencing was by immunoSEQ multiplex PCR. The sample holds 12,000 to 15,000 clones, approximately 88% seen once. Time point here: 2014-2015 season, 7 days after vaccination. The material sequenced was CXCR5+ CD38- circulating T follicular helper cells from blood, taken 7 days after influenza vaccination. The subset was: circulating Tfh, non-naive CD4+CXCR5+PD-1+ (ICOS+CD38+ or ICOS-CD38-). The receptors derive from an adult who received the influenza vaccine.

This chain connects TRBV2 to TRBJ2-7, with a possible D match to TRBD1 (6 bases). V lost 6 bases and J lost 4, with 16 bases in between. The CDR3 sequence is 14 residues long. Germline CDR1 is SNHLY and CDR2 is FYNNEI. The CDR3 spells CASRLDSGPYEQYF. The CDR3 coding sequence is TGTGCCAGCAGACTGGACAGTGGTCCATACGAGCAGTACTTC.

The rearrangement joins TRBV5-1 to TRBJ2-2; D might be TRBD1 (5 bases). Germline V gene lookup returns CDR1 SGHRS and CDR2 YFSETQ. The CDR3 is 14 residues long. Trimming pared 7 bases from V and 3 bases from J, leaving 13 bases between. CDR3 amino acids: CASEWGHYTGELFF. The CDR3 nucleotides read TGCGCCAGCGAATGGGGCCATTACACCGGGGAGCTGTTTTTT.

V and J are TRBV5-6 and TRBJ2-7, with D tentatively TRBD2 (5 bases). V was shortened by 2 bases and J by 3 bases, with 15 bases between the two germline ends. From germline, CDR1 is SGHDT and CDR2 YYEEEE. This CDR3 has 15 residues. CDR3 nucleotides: TGTGCCAGCAGCTTTACGGGATACCCTTACTACGAGCAGTACTTC. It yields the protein CASSFTGYPYYEQYF.

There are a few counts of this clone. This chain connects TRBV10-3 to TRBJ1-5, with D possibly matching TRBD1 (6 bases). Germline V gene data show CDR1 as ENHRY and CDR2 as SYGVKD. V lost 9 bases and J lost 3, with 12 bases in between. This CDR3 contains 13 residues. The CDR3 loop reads CAIRTADNQPQHF. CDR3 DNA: TGTGCCATAAGGACAGCCGACAATCAGCCCCAGCATTTT.

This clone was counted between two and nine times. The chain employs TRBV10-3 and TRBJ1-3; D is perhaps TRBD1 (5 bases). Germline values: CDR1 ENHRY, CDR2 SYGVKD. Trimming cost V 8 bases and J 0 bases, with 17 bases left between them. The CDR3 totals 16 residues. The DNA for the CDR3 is TGTGCCATCTCTATGGAGGGGATTGTCTCTGGAAACACCATATATTTT. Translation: CAISMEGIVSGNTIYF.

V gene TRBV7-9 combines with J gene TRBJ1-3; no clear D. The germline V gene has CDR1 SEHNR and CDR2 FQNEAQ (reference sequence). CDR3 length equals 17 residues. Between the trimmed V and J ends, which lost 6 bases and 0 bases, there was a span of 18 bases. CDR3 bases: TGTGCCAGCAGTTACCACAGTGGGCCTCTCTCTGGAAACACCATATATTTT. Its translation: CASSYHSGPLSGNTIYF.

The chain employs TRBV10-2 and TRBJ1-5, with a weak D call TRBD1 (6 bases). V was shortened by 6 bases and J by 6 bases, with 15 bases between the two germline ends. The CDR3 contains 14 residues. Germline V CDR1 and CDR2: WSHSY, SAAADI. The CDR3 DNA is TGCGCCAGCAGGGACAGCGGACGGGGTCAGCCCCAGCATTTT. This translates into CASRDSGRGQPQHF.

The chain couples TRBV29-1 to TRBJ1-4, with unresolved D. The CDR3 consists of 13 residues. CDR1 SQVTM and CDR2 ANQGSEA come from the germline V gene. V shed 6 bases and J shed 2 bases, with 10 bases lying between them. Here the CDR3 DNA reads TGCAGCGTCGCCGTAGCGACTAATGAAAAACTGTTTTTT. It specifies CSVAVATNEKLFF.

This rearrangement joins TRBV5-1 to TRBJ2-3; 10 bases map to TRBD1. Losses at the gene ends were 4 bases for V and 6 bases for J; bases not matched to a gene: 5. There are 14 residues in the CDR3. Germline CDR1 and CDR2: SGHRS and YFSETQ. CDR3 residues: CASSPTGGQDTQYF. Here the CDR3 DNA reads TGCGCCAGCAGCCCGACAGGGGGCCAGGATACGCAGTATTTT.

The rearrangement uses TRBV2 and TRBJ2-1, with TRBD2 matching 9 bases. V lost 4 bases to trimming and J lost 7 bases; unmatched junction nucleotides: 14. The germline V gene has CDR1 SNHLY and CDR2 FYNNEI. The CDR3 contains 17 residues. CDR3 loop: CASSGMWSGGSPNEQFF. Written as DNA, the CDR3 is TGTGCCAGCAGTGGGATGTGGAGCGGGGGGTCTCCAAATGAGCAGTTCTTC.

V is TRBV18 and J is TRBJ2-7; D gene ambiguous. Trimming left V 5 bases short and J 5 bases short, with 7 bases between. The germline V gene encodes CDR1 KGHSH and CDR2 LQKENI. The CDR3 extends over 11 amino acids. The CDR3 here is CASSGFNEQYF. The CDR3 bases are TGTGCCAGCTCAGGCTTCAACGAGCAGTACTTC.

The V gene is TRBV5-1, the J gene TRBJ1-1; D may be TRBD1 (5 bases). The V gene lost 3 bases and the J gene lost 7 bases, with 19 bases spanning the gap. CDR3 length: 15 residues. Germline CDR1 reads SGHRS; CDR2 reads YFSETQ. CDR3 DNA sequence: TGCGCCAGCAGCTACGGCGGGGACGGAAACCGTGAAGCTTTCTTT. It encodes CASSYGGDGNREAFF. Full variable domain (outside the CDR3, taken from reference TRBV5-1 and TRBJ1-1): KAGVTQTPRYLIKTRGQQVTLSCSPISGHRSVSWYQQTPGQGLQFLFEYFSETQRNKGNFPGRFSGRQFSNSRSEMNVSTLELGDSALYLCASSYGGDGNREAFFGQGTRLTVV.

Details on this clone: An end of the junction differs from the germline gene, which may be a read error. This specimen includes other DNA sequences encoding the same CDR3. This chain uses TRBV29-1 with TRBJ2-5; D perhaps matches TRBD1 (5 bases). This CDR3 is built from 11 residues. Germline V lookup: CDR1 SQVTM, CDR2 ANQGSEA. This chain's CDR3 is CSVRQQETQYF. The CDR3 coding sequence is TGCAGCGTTAGACAGCAAGAGACTCAGTACTTC.

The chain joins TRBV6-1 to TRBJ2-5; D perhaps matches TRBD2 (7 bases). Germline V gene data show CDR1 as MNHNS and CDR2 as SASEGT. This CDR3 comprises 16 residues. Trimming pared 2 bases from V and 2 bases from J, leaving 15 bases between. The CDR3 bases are TGTGCCAGCAGTGAATGGGGGGGCGCCGGGCAAGAGACCCAGTACTTC. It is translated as CASSEWGGAGQETQYF.

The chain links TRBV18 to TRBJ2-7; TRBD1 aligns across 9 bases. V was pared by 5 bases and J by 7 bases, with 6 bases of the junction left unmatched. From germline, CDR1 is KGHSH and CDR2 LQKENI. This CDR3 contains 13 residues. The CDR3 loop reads CASSIRDRDEQYF. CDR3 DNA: TGTGCCAGCTCAATCCGGGACAGGGATGAGCAGTACTTC.